What follows describes a single TCR beta chain. Its matching antigen is unknown. CD45RO-negative CD8 cells positively selected for CCR7 made up the naive population, which excluded terminally differentiated effector memory CD45RA+ cells. Participating donors were healthy, HIV-negative adults free of recent acute infections or vaccinations. The data are from a study of shared clonotypes between healthy human individuals. The CDR3 sequence is 15 residues long. From germline, CDR1 is LGHNA and CDR2 YSLEER. Trimming pared 0 bases from V and 7 bases from J, leaving 15 bases between. Data came from immunoSEQ multiplex PCR; TCRdb stores just in-frame clones and leaves some out. This sample has about 800,000 clones, with about 97% found just once. Study-wide results and limits: At large depth, rarefaction still showed sorted-subset sequencing to be incomplete. Naive subsets generally exceeded memory subsets in estimated richness.

The V call is TRBV4-3, the J call TRBJ1-1; tentatively, D is TRBD1 (5 bases). This receptor was identified in a man younger than 45 in good health. Sequencing input: naive CD8+ T cells sorted from blood. As DNA, the CDR3 is TGCGCCAGCAGCCAAGATCGGGGCCTTGACGTTGAAGCTTTCTTT. Its translation is CASSQDRGLDVEAFF.